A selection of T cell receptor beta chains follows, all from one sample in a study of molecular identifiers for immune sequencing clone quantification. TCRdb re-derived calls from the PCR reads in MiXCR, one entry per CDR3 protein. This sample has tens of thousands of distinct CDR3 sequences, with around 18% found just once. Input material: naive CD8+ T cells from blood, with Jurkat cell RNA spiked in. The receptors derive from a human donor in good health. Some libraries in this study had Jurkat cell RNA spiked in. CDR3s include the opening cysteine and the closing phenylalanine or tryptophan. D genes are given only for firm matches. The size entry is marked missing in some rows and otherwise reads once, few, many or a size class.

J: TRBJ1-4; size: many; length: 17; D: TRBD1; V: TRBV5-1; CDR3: CASSLASMTGLGEKLFF; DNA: TGCGCCAGCAGCTTGGCATCGATGACAGGGCTCGGTGAAAAACTGTTTTTT
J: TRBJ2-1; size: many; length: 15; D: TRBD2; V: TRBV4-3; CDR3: CASSQSSGRAHEQFF; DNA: TGCGCCAGCAGCCAAAGTAGCGGGAGGGCCCATGAGCAGTTCTTC
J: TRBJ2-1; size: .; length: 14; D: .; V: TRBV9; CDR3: CASSRWGEGNEQFF; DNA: TGTGCCAGCAGCAGATGGGGGGAAGGCAATGAGCAGTTCTTC
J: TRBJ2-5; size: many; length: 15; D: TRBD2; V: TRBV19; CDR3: CASSHELAGPETQYF; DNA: TGTGCCAGTAGTCATGAACTAGCGGGGCCAGAGACCCAGTACTTC
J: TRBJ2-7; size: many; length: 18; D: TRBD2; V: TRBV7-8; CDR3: CASSLGGTSGSWFYEQYF; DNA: TGTGCCAGCAGCTTAGGAGGGACTAGCGGGAGTTGGTTCTACGAGCAGTACTTC
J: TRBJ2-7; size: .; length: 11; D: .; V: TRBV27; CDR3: CASSGLHEQYF; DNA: TGTGCCAGCTCAGGACTCCACGAGCAGTACTTC
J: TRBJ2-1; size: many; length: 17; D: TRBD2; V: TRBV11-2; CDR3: CASSLYLAGGPGDEQFF; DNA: TGTGCCAGCAGCTTATATCTAGCGGGAGGGCCTGGGGATGAGCAGTTCTTC
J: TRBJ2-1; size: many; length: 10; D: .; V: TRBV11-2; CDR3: CASSYNEQFF; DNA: TGTGCCAGCTCTTACAATGAGCAGTTCTTC
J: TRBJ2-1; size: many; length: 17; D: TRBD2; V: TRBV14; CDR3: CASSPPLALSSYNEQFF; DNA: TGTGCCAGCAGCCCGCCACTAGCGCTCAGCTCCTACAATGAGCAGTTCTTC
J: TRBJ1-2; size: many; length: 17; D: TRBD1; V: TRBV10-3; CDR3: CAISRGTALPLNYGYTF; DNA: TGTGCCATCAGCCGAGGGACAGCCCTACCTTTAAACTATGGCTACACCTTC
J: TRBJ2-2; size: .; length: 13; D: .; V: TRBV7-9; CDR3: CASSLAKNGELLF; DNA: TGTGCCAGCAGCTTAGCAAAGAACGGGGAGCTGCTTTTT
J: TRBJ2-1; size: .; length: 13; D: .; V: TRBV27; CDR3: CASREGIWNEQFF; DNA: TGTGCCAGCAGAGAGGGGATTTGGAATGAGCAGTTCTTC
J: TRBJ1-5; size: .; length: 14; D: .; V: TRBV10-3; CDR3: CAITSRDTDQPPHF; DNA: TGCGCCATCACCTCCCGGGACACAGATCAGCCCCCGCATTTT